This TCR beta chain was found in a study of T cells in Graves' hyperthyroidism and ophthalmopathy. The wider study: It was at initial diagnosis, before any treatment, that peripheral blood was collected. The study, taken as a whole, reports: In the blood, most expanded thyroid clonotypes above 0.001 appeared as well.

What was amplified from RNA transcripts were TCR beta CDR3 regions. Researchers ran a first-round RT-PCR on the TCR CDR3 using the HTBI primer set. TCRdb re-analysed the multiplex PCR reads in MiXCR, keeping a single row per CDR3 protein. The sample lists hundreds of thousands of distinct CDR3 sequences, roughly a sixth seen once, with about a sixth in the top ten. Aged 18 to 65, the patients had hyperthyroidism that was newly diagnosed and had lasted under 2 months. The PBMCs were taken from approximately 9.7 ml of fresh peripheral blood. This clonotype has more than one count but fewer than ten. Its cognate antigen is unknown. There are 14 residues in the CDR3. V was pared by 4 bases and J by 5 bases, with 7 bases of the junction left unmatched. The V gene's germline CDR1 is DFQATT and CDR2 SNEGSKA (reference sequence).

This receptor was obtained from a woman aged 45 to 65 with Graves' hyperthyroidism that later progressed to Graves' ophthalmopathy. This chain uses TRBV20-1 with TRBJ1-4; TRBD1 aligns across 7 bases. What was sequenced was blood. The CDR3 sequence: CSATRTGFNEKLFF. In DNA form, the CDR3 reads TGCAGTGCTACAAGGACAGGCTTCAATGAAAAACTGTTTTTT.